This TCR beta chain was documented in a study of CD8+ T cells in alopecia areata. J gave up 1 base and V 2 bases, and 4 bases lay outside the gene matches. In germline, CDR1 is GTSNPN, CDR2 SVGIG (reference sequence). This CDR3 comprises 14 residues. RNA extraction was followed by reverse transcription into cDNA, which acted as the sequencing template. Using immunoSEQ multiplex PCR, the repertoire was profiled, and TCRdb retains in-frame clones only, with some absent. The sample shows roughly 170,000 clones, approximately 56% of them seen only once. The material sequenced was CD4+ T cells sorted from blood, taken at week 0. The chain employs TRBV30 and TRBJ2-5; 7 positions agree with TRBD1. The clonotype originates from a human donor with alopecia areata. CDR3 sequence: CAWSRRGIQETQYF. As DNA, the CDR3 is TGTGCCTGGAGTCGCAGGGGGATCCAAGAGACCCAGTACTTC.